What follows are 16 T cell receptor beta chains derived from one specimen sequenced in a study of T-cell reconstitution after alpha-beta-depleted transplantation in children. Unique molecular identifiers were used in preparing the TCRbeta library. TCRdb analysed the PCR reads with MiXCR anew, one entry per CDR3 protein. The sample yields 300,000 to 400,000 distinct CDR3 sequences, 23% seen once. The input for sequencing was PBMCs, mostly from graft donor cells, taken 180 days after TCRalphabeta/CD19-depleted stem cell transplant. These receptors were obtained from a male patient under 18 who had a stem cell transplant for acute lymphoblastic leukemia, so the T cells may come from the graft donor.

This clonotype was detected a few times. The V call is TRBV28, the J call TRBJ1-5; no clear D. V shed 3 bases and J shed 0 bases, with 9 bases lying between them. Germline CDR1 and CDR2: MDHEN and SYDVKM. The CDR3 consists of 15 residues. The CDR3 DNA follows: TGTGCCAGCAGTTTCCCACACTATAGCAATCAGCCCCAGCATTTT. Its protein is CASSFPHYSNQPQHF.

This clonotype was observed a few times. V gene TRBV29-1 combines with J gene TRBJ2-1, with D perhaps TRBD1 (5 bases). Per the germline V gene, CDR1 is SQVTM and CDR2 is ANQGSEA. V was cut by 5 bases and J by 2 bases, with 13 bases left in between. The CDR3 runs to 14 residues. The CDR3 DNA reads as TGCAGCGTTCCGATGACAGCCGCCTACAATGAGCAGTTCTTC. Translating it yields CSVPMTAAYNEQFF.

In this sample, this clonotype turned up a few times. The rearrangement uses TRBV20-1 and TRBJ2-3; TRBD2 aligns across 10 bases. This CDR3 comprises 14 residues. V lost 3 bases, J lost 3 bases, and 3 bases stayed unmatched. CDR1 is DFQATT and CDR2 is SNEGSKA in the germline V gene (reference sequence). In DNA, the CDR3 is TGCAGTGCTAGTTTAGCGGGAGGTACAGATACGCAGTATTTT. Residues: CSASLAGGTDTQYF.

This clonotype was picked up a small number of times. The V gene is TRBV6-1, the J gene TRBJ2-7, with 8 bases lining up with TRBD1. The CDR3 sequence is 18 residues long. With 5 bases clipped from V and 2 bases from J, the junction kept 17 bases outside the gene matches. Germline CDR1 is MNHNS and CDR2 is SASEGT. CDR3 loop: CASSLWNLWTGSPYEQYF. In DNA form, the CDR3 reads TGTGCCAGCAGTCTCTGGAACCTATGGACAGGGTCCCCCTACGAGCAGTACTTC.

The V and J genes are TRBV10-3 and TRBJ1-1; D is unclear. Germline V lookup: CDR1 ENHRY, CDR2 SYGVKD. CDR3 length: 17 residues. Trimming removed 4 bases from V and 5 bases from J, with 23 bases in between. CDR3: CAISGGNGSLPVTEAFF. CDR3 DNA sequence: TGTGCCATCAGTGGGGGAAACGGGTCTCTCCCGGTTACTGAAGCTTTCTTT.

This clonotype was observed a few times. The chain recombines TRBV18 with TRBJ2-7, with a tentative D call TRBD1 (6 bases). Trimming removed 2 bases at V and 1 base at J, with 12 bases between. This CDR3 is built from 15 residues. Germline values: CDR1 KGHSH, CDR2 LQKENI. Here the CDR3 reads CASSPFTGPSYEQYF. The CDR3 DNA sequence: TGTGCCAGCTCACCATTCACAGGGCCGTCCTACGAGCAGTACTTC.

This clonotype was counted a few times. The chain links TRBV18 to TRBJ1-2; D remains unclear. V was clipped by 3 bases and J by 5 bases, with 10 bases between them. CDR1 and CDR2 from the germline V gene are KGHSH and LQKENI. The CDR3 is 13 residues long. The CDR3 DNA sequence: TGTGCCAGCTCACCCACCACGGGATATGGCTACACCTTC. It codes for CASSPTTGYGYTF.

Only a few counts were recorded for this clonotype. This rearrangement joins TRBV5-1 to TRBJ2-7, with 11 bases matching TRBD2. CDR1 and CDR2 from the germline V gene are SGHRS and YFSETQ. The J segment lost 4 bases and the V segment lost 0 bases, leaving 6 bases of the junction unmatched. This CDR3 is 16 amino acids long. CDR3 DNA: TGCGCCAGCAGCTTGGGACTAGCGGGACGTGAATACGAGCAGTACTTC. It translates to CASSLGLAGREYEQYF.

The V call is TRBV12-3 or TRBV12-4, the J call TRBJ2-7; D might be TRBD2 (6 bases). The CDR3 sequence is 13 residues long. With 3 bases removed from V and 4 bases from J, the gap between germline ends came to 10 bases. The CDR3 sequence is CASSLGLIYEQYF. The CDR3 DNA is TGTGCCAGCAGTTTGGGACTGATATACGAGCAGTACTTC.

The count of this clonotype is one. One end of the junction is discordant with germline, which a read error may explain. J is TRBJ2-7 and V is TRBV12-3 or TRBV12-4; no definite D call. The CDR3 consists of 14 residues. The DNA of the CDR3 is TGTGTCAGCAGCTCGCTAACTGGCTCCTACGAGCAGTACTTC. Residues: CVSSSLTGSYEQYF.

The V and J genes are TRBV20-1 and TRBJ2-1, with 9 bases matching TRBD2. The CDR3 runs 12 residues. The germline V gene has CDR1 DFQATT and CDR2 SNEGSKA (reference sequence). The ends lost 1 base at V and 9 bases at J; junction bases unmatched: 1. CDR3 nucleotide sequence: TGCAGTGCTAGAGCTAGCGGGATTGAGCAGTTCTTC. Its protein product is CSARASGIEQFF.

This rearrangement joins TRBV4-2 to TRBJ2-3; D gene uncertain. The CDR3 totals 12 residues. V shed 4 bases and J shed 4 bases, with 6 bases lying between them. Per germline, CDR1 LGHNA and CDR2 YNFKEQ. The CDR3 DNA is TGTGCCAGCAGCCCCAGTCCAGATACGCAGTATTTT. Translation gives CASSPSPDTQYF.

The V call is TRBV11-3, the J call TRBJ2-7; 9 bases line up with TRBD1. J was trimmed by 3 bases and V by 1 base; bases with no gene match: 7. The CDR3 is made up of 16 amino acids. Germline V lookup: CDR1 SGHNT, CDR2 YENEEA. The CDR3 loop is CASSLGSGTGLYEQYF. In nucleotides, the CDR3 is TGTGCCAGCAGCTTAGGATCTGGGACAGGGCTCTACGAGCAGTACTTC.

The gene calls are TRBV6-1 and TRBJ2-2, with a possible D match to TRBD1 (6 bases). With 6 bases removed from V and 4 bases from J, the gap between germline ends came to 12 bases. The germline V gene has CDR1 MNHNS and CDR2 SASEGT. The CDR3 length is 14 residues. CDR3 DNA sequence: TGTGCCAGCAGCCCGGGACACTTCACCGGGGAGCTGTTTTTT. Translation gives CASSPGHFTGELFF.

The chain is built from TRBV12-3 or TRBV12-4 and TRBJ2-5, with D possibly matching TRBD2 (6 bases). The CDR3 sequence is 14 residues long. V lost 2 bases, J lost 1 base, and 8 bases lay in between. CDR3 sequence reads: CASSLLRGQETQYF. The CDR3 DNA follows: TGTGCCAGCAGTTTATTGCGGGGCCAAGAGACCCAGTACTTC.

V usage is TRBV18 and J usage is TRBJ2-3, with D unresolved. Germline V lookup: CDR1 KGHSH, CDR2 LQKENI. Trimming removed 6 bases from V and 6 bases from J, with 7 bases in between. CDR3 size: 11 residues. The CDR3 DNA is TGTGCCAGCTCTCTCTATGATACGCAGTATTTT. Its translation is CASSLYDTQYF.